The rows below give T cell receptor beta chains drawn from one sample of a study of post-analysis software for immune sequencing data. One entry per CDR3 protein, called by TCRdb with MiXCR from the PCR reads. This table holds about 570,000 distinct CDR3 sequences, around a third found once. The source material was blood. The receptors were sampled from a girl aged 2-17 years with multiple sclerosis. Both conserved end residues are part of each CDR3. The order of the fields is J gene, D gene, clone size, V gene, CDR3 DNA, CDR3 protein. D genes are given only for firm matches. Rows may omit the clone size; those that give it use once, few, many or a size class.

>TRBJ2-2|TRBD1|.|TRBV20-1
TGCAGTGCTGGTACCTCCGGGACAGGGAGGGGGACCGGGGAGCTGTTTTTT
CSAGTSGTGRGTGELFF
>TRBJ1-1|TRBD1|few|TRBV20-1
TGCAGTGCTGGACAGGGTATGAACACTGAAGCTTTCTTT
CSAGQGMNTEAFF
>TRBJ2-7|.|.|TRBV3-1
TGTGCCAGCAGCTTAGGGGGGAACTCCTACGAGCAGTACTTC
CASSLGGNSYEQYF
>TRBJ1-3|.|.|TRBV7-2
TGTGCCAGCAGCCGGACCGCCCGCGACGGAAACACCATATATTTT
CASSRTARDGNTIYF
>TRBJ2-1|.|few|TRBV7-3
TGTGCCAGCAGTTTTGTTCTCCGGGGATACAATGAGCAGTTCTTC
CASSFVLRGYNEQFF
>TRBJ1-4|TRBD1|few|TRBV9
TGTGCCAGCAGTGCGGGACAGGGCATAGCTAATGAAAAACTGTTTTTT
CASSAGQGIANEKLFF
>TRBJ2-5|TRBD1|.|TRBV10-3
TGTGCCATCAGTGCGTCCAGACAGGGGGCGCGGGAGACCCAGTACTTC
CAISASRQGARETQYF
>TRBJ2-3|TRBD2|.|TRBV29-1
TGCAGCGTGATTAGCGGGGGCACAGATACGCAGTATTTT
CSVISGGTDTQYF
>TRBJ1-2|TRBD1|few|TRBV10-3
TGTGCCATCAGTGAGCCGGGACAGGGGAGGTTCTCGTATGGCTACACCTTC
CAISEPGQGRFSYGYTF
>TRBJ2-5|.|few|TRBV4-1
TGCGCCAGCAGCCAAGGGTGGACGCCTCAAGAGACCCAGTACTTC
CASSQGWTPQETQYF
>TRBJ2-7|.|few|TRBV7-9
TGTGCCAGCAGCTTGGTTGCCGACGAAGAGCAGTACTTC
CASSLVADEEQYF
>TRBJ1-2|.|few|TRBV7-6
TGTGCCAGCAGCTTAGTGAGGAAAGGATCCCCTCAGGGGTACTATGGCTACACCTTC
CASSLVRKGSPQGYYGYTF
>TRBJ2-5|.|.|TRBV29-1
TGCAGCTCGGTCGGGGACCAAGAGACCCAGTACTTC
CSSVGDQETQYF
>TRBJ2-1|TRBD1|once|TRBV14
TGTGCCAGCGGACAGGGTCCCTACAATGAGCAGTTCTTC
CASGQGPYNEQFF
>TRBJ1-2|TRBD1|few|TRBV5-1
TGCGCCAGCAGCACAGGACAGGGTGAAGGCTACACCTTC
CASSTGQGEGYTF
>TRBJ2-5|.|few|TRBV7-9
TGTGCCAGCAGCTTAAGTTCACCGGGACACGGTCGTGAGACCCAGTACTTC
CASSLSSPGHGRETQYF
>TRBJ2-5|.|.|TRBV11-2
TGTGCCAGCAGCTTAGTTCGTTTTCGCTCCTACAAGCAGTACTTC
CASSLVRFRSYKQYF
>TRBJ1-2|.|few|TRBV6-5
TGTGCCAGCAGTCTAGGACAGCCTCACTATGGCTACACCTTC
CASSLGQPHYGYTF
>TRBJ2-2|.|few|TRBV20-1
TGCAGTGCTACCTCGCCGCCCGGGGAGCTGTTTTTT
CSATSPPGELFF
>TRBJ2-5|TRBD2|.|TRBV20-1
TGCAGTGCCGCGGGGGGGCCAGAGACCCAGTACTTC
CSAAGGPETQYF
>TRBJ2-5|.|many|TRBV11-2
TGTGCCAGCAGCTTATGGACAGAACTACAAGAGACCCAGTACTTC
CASSLWTELQETQYF
>TRBJ2-1|.|few|TRBV7-8
TGTGCCAGCAGCTCCGGGGGGCTGAGCTCCTACAATGAGCAGTTCTTC
CASSSGGLSSYNEQFF
>TRBJ2-5|.|.|TRBV2
TGTGCCAGCAGTGGAGGGGGGGCCCGGGAGACCCAGTACTTC
CASSGGGARETQYF
>TRBJ1-2|TRBD1|few|TRBV10-3
TGTGCCATCAGTGGGACAGGGGGAGTAGCTAACTATGGCTACACCTTC
CAISGTGGVANYGYTF
>TRBJ2-5|.|few|TRBV19
TGTGCCAGTAGTCACGGGGCAGTTCAAGAGACCCAGTACTTC
CASSHGAVQETQYF
>TRBJ1-1|.|few|TRBV5-1
TGCGCCAGCAGCTTGGCCAGGGTTAACACTGAAGCTTTCTTT
CASSLARVNTEAFF
>TRBJ2-1|TRBD1|few|TRBV3-1
TGTGCCAGCAGCCAAGGGAGGAGACAGGGGATTTTCTACAATGAGCAGTTCTTC
CASSQGRRQGIFYNEQFF
>TRBJ1-6|TRBD1|.|TRBV25-1
TGTACCAGCAGGGGGGGGGCGGACAATTCACCCCTCCACTTT
CTSRGGADNSPLHF
>TRBJ2-1|TRBD2|few|TRBV7-6
TGTGCCAGCAGCTTAGTTCTAGCGGGATGGAACAATGAGCAGTTCTTC
CASSLVLAGWNNEQFF
>TRBJ2-2|.|.|TRBV5-1
TGCGCCAGCAGCCCCCAGGGGGGCAGGAGGACCGGGGAGCTGTTTTTT
CASSPQGGRRTGELFF
>TRBJ1-5|.|.|TRBV12-3/TRBV12-4
TGTGCCAGCAGTTTAAGTCGCAATCAGCCCCAGCATTTT
CASSLSRNQPQHF
>TRBJ2-7|.|.|TRBV20-1
TGCAGTGCTGGGGATTCGCGGGGCTTTTACGAGCAGTACTTC
CSAGDSRGFYEQYF
>TRBJ1-2|.|few|TRBV13
TGTGCCAGCAGCTTAGAGTTAGGCGGGGGTCGAGGCTACACCTTC
CASSLELGGGRGYTF
>TRBJ2-3|.|.|TRBV7-2
TGTGCCAGCAGCTTAACCAGGGGTGGACGACGGACTGATACGCAGTATTTT
CASSLTRGGRRTDTQYF
>TRBJ1-2|.|.|TRBV9
TGTGTCAGCAGCGTAGCCCCGACCGCGGGTGGCTACACCTTC
CVSSVAPTAGGYTF
>TRBJ2-1|TRBD2|once|TRBV24-1
TGTGCCACCAGTCCGGGACTAGCGGGGCTCAATGAGCAGTTCTTC
CATSPGLAGLNEQFF
>TRBJ2-1|TRBD1|once|TRBV5-1
TGCGCCAGCAGTTTGGACAGGGGTGTCCACAATGAGCAGTTCTTC
CASSLDRGVHNEQFF
>TRBJ2-5|.|few|TRBV7-9
TGTGCCAGCAGCTCCAACCGACAGCTCCCTGGGACCCAGTACTTC
CASSSNRQLPGTQYF
>TRBJ2-7|TRBD1|many|TRBV12-3/TRBV12-4
TGTGCCAGCAGTTCCGGGACAGCCTACGAGCAGTACTTC
CASSSGTAYEQYF
>TRBJ2-3|.|.|TRBV3-1
TGTGCCAGCAGCCGACCGGAAATAGCGGCCATTCGGTATTTT
CASSRPEIAAIRYF
>TRBJ2-6|TRBD1|few|TRBV7-8
TGTGCCAGCAGTCGATTCGAGGGGGCTCTTGGGGCCAACGTCCTGACTTTC
CASSRFEGALGANVLTF
>TRBJ1-6|.|few|TRBV20-1
TGCAGTGCTAGAGAATTAGGACAGAATTCACCCCTCCACTTT
CSARELGQNSPLHF
>TRBJ2-7|.|.|TRBV5-1
TGCGCCAGCAGCTTTGGGGGCCAAACCTACGAGCAGTACTTC
CASSFGGQTYEQYF
>TRBJ2-5|.|few|TRBV2
TGTGCCAGCAGAATCGCTGGGGGTTGGGAGACCCAGTACTTC
CASRIAGGWETQYF
>TRBJ2-3|TRBD2|.|TRBV7-3
TGTGCCAGCAGCATAGCGGGGGTCCGCGGAGATACGCAGTATTTT
CASSIAGVRGDTQYF
>TRBJ2-1|TRBD2|.|TRBV7-2
TGTGCCAGCAGCCGAAGGTCATCTAGCGGGGGTAGTTCCTACAATGAGCAGTTCTTC
CASSRRSSSGGSSYNEQFF
>TRBJ2-3|TRBD2|.|TRBV29-1
TGCAGCGTACAGGGACTAGCGGCTGCCTGGTCAACAGATACGCAGTATTTT
CSVQGLAAAWSTDTQYF
>TRBJ2-5|.|many|TRBV20-1
TGCAGTGCTAGAACGTCAGGGGAAGAGACCCAGTACTTC
CSARTSGEETQYF
>TRBJ2-1|.|few|TRBV24-1
TGTGCCACCAGTGATAAGGGTATTTGGAATGAGCAGTTCTTC
CATSDKGIWNEQFF
>TRBJ2-5|TRBD1|.|TRBV29-1
TGCAGCGTTTCTCCGACAGGGGGAATAGAGACCCAGTACTTC
CSVSPTGGIETQYF
>TRBJ2-1|TRBD1|.|TRBV18
TGTGCCAGCTCGCTCCCCGGGACAGGGACTCCTTACAATGAGCAGTTCTTC
CASSLPGTGTPYNEQFF
>TRBJ2-1|TRBD1|many|TRBV5-1
TGTGCCAGCAGTTTCCAGGGGGATGAGCAGTTCTTC
CASSFQGDEQFF
>TRBJ1-2|.|few|TRBV28
TGTGCCAGCAGTGAGATGTACTATGGCTACACCTTC
CASSEMYYGYTF
>TRBJ1-2|.|.|TRBV20-1
TGCAGCGCTAGAGATCTGGGTCGGGGGTACGGGGACTATGACTACACCTTC
CSARDLGRGYGDYDYTF
>TRBJ1-5|TRBD1|once|TRBV12-3/TRBV12-4
TGTGCCAGCAGTTATGACAGGGACAATCAGCCCCAGCATTTT
CASSYDRDNQPQHF